What follows are 12 T cell receptor beta chains derived from one specimen sequenced in a study of cytomegalovirus exposure and HLA in healthy donors (dated by TCRdb to about 2017). Library prep was done by the immunoSEQ multiplex PCR assay. For the multiplex PCR, a mixture combining 60 forward primers for TCR Vbeta segments and 13 reverse primers for TCR Jbeta segments was used. Held by TCRdb, this immuneACCESS table contains in-frame sequences only and omits some clones. Under half of the omission traces to an unresolved V gene where checked; the cause of the rest is unknown. A total of roughly 170,000 clones appear in this sample, approximately 78% of them only once. The ten biggest clones cover about 13% of the sample. Sequenced: PBMCs. Receptors were obtained from a woman aged 45-65 years in good health and CMV-seropositive.

V is TRBV28 and J is TRBJ1-6, with D maybe TRBD1 (5 bases). The germline V gene encodes CDR1 MDHEN and CDR2 SYDVKM. Deletions cut 2 bases from V and 8 bases from J, with 22 bases between. CDR3 length equals 18 residues. The CDR3 nucleotides read TGTGCCAGCAGTTTAGGGGGGACCAAGGGATTAGCCTATTCACCCCTCCACTTT. It yields the protein CASSLGGTKGLAYSPLHF.

The V call is TRBV4-2, the J call TRBJ2-4; possible D gene TRBD1, 5 bases. Trimming left V 2 bases short and J 8 bases short, with 19 bases between. This CDR3 is built from 16 residues. Per germline, CDR1 LGHNA and CDR2 YNFKEQ. The CDR3 nucleotides are TGTGCCAGCAGCCAACAATCAGGGTCAGGGCATGACATTCAGTACTTC. Amino acids: CASSQQSGSGHDIQYF.

The chain links TRBV5-3 to TRBJ2-3; 7 nucleotides agree with TRBD1. Being an ORF, TRBV5-3 has a function that is uncertain. This CDR3 is 16 amino acids long. The V segment lost 0 bases and the J segment 2 bases; nucleotides outside the gene matches: 6. The CDR3, as DNA: TGTGCCAGAAGCTTGGCTGGACAGGATATCACAGATACGCAGTATTTT. Protein: CARSLAGQDITDTQYF.

There are a few counts of this clone. The sample contains more than one DNA sequence encoding this CDR3. The V and J genes are TRBV30 and TRBJ1-6; possible D gene TRBD1, 5 bases. Trimming took off 8 bases at V and 4 bases at J, with 15 bases between the two ends. The germline V gene has CDR1 GTSNPN and CDR2 SVGIG (reference sequence). The CDR3 has 14 amino acids. CDR3 region: CAGARRGYNSPLHF. DNA for the CDR3: TGTGCCGGGGCGCGTAGAGGATATAATTCACCCCTCCACTTT. Full variable domain (remainder filled in from reference TRBV30 and TRBJ1-6): SQTIHQWPATLVQPVGSPLSLECTVEGTSNPNLYWYRQAAGRGLQLLFYSVGIGQISSEVPQNLSASRPQDRQFILSSKKLLLSDSGFYLCAGARRGYNSPLHFGNGTRLTVT.

This clone occurred a few times. This chain links TRBV30 with TRBJ1-2, with D hard to call. Trimming left V 0 bases short and J 2 bases short, with 16 bases between. The CDR3 has 16 residues. Germline assignment: CDR1 GTSNPN and CDR2 SVGIG (reference sequence). The CDR3 nucleotides are TGTGCCTGGAGTGTACCGTTTTACAAAGCGAACTATGGCTACACCTTC. Translation gives CAWSVPFYKANYGYTF.

The chain carries TRBV9 and TRBJ2-1, with 10 positions matching TRBD2. The CDR3 has 14 amino acids. The junction had 4 bases not matched to a gene; V was cut back by 4 bases and J by 6 bases. Germline loops: CDR1 SGDLS, CDR2 YYNGEE. The CDR3 loop is CASSSRTSGNEQFF. The CDR3 DNA reads as TGTGCCAGCAGCTCCCGGACTAGCGGCAATGAGCAGTTCTTC.

This clone turned up a few times. The V and J genes are TRBV19 and TRBJ1-1, with TRBD1 matching 8 bases. Germline CDR1 reads LNHDA; CDR2 reads SQIVND (reference sequence). CDR3 length equals 15 residues. The trim removed 5 bases at V and 4 bases at J, leaving 9 bases unmatched. The CDR3 region has the DNA TGTGCCAGTAGTTGGCAGGGGGCTCGGGGCACTGAAGCTTTCTTT. Its protein product is CASSWQGARGTEAFF.

The V call is TRBV9, the J call TRBJ2-3; a possible D gene is TRBD2 (6 bases). V lost 1 base and J lost 5, with 11 bases in between. The CDR3 spans 14 residues. Germline CDR1 reads SGDLS; CDR2 reads YYNGEE. The CDR3 region is CASSVNGGGDTQYF. CDR3 nucleotides: TGTGCCAGCAGCGTAAACGGGGGAGGAGATACGCAGTATTTT.

The genes are TRBV7-9 and TRBJ1-4; 7 bases agree with TRBD1. The CDR3 length is 14 residues. From germline, CDR1 is SEHNR and CDR2 FQNEAQ (reference sequence). J was trimmed by 8 bases and V by 5 bases; bases with no gene match: 8. The chain's CDR3 is CASSADRRREKLFF. The DNA for the CDR3 is TGTGCCAGCAGCGCGGACAGGAGGCGGGAAAAACTGTTTTTT.

J is TRBJ1-2 and V is TRBV10-3; 8 bases line up with TRBD1. CDR3 length: 16 residues. Germline loops: CDR1 ENHRY, CDR2 SYGVKD. V lost 7 bases and J lost 3; bases outside the gene matches: 13. CDR3 residues: CAITPDRELGYYGYTF. CDR3 nucleotides: TGTGCCATCACCCCGGACAGGGAATTGGGATACTATGGCTACACCTTC.

The chain employs TRBV27 and TRBJ1-1; 8 bases fit TRBD1. J gave up 11 bases and V 5 bases, and 1 base lay outside the gene matches. Germline CDR1 reads MNHEY; CDR2 reads SMNVEV (reference sequence). This CDR3 is built from 10 residues. In nucleotides, the CDR3 is TGTGCCAGCAGTCGGACAGGGGCTTTCTTT. Residues: CASSRTGAFF.

V is TRBV15 and J is TRBJ1-2; 12 positions match TRBD1. With 2 bases clipped from V and 4 bases from J, the junction kept 11 bases outside the gene matches. The CDR3 runs to 18 residues. CDR1 is LNHNV and CDR2 is YYDKDF in the germline V gene (reference sequence). The CDR3 nucleotides are TGTGCCACCAGCAGACTTCGGGACAGGGGGCCTAGAGCCTATGGCTACACCTTC. Its protein product is CATSRLRDRGPRAYGYTF. The whole variable domain, filled in from reference TRBV15 and TRBJ1-2, reads DAMVIQNPRYQVTQFGKPVTLSCSQTLNHNVMYWYQQKSSQAPKLLFHYYDKDFNNEADTPDNFQSRRPNTSFCFLDIRSPGLGDTAMYLCATSRLRDRGPRAYGYTFGSGTRLTVV.